This TCR beta chain derives from a study of CD8 T cells in Susac syndrome. Deletions cut 5 bases from V and 6 bases from J, with 12 bases between. The CDR3 runs 13 residues. Germline assignment: CDR1 SGHRS and CDR2 YFSETQ. Random hexamers primed reverse transcription of about 0.45 to 1 ug RNA. TCRdb itself ran the immunoSEQ multiplex PCR reads through MiXCR, one entry per CDR3 protein. This sample has approximately 150,000 distinct CDR3 sequences, with 85% to 95% found just once. Sequencing of TCR beta covered CD8+ and CD4+ T cells obtained from blood. This TCR was sampled from a human donor in good health. Material: CD4+ T cells from PBMCs. The chain links TRBV5-1 to TRBJ2-1; no clear D. The CDR3 reads CASSESAINEQFF. The CDR3, as DNA: TGCGCCAGCAGTGAGTCGGCGATCAATGAGCAGTTCTTC.